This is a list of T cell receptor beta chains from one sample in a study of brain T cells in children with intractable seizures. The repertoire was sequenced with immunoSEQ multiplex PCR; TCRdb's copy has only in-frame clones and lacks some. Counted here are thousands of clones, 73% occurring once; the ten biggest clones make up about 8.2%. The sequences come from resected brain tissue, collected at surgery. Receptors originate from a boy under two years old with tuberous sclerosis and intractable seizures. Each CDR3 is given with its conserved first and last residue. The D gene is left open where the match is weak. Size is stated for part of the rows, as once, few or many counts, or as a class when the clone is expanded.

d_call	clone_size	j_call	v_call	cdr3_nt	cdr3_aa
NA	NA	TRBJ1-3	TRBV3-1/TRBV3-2	TGTGCCAGCAGCTACCGGGGCTCTGGAAACACCATATATTTT	CASSYRGSGNTIYF
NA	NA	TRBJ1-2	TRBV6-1	TGTGCCAGCAGTGAAGGGTTGGGGGGGATGAACTATGGCTACACCTTC	CASSEGLGGMNYGYTF
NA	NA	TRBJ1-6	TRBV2	TGTGCCAGCAGTGGGGGGGTACGGAATTCACCCCTCCACTTT	CASSGGVRNSPLHF
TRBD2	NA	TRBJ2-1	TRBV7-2	TGTGCCAGCAGCTTAGCCCCCAGCGGGGGGCCTTACAATGAGCAGTTCTTC	CASSLAPSGGPYNEQFF
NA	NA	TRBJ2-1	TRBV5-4	TGTGCCAGCAGCTTGGGTCAGGAACCCTACAATGAGCAGTTCTTC	CASSLGQEPYNEQFF
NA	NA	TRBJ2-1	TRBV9	TGTGCCAGCAGCGACAATGATGAGCAGTTCTTC	CASSDNDEQFF
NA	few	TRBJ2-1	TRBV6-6	TGTGCCAGCAGTTACGGTGAGCAGTTCTTC	CASSYGEQFF
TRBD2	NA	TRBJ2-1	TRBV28	TGTGCCCTATTTGAACTAGCGGGATTGTACAATGAGCAGTTCTTC	CALFELAGLYNEQFF
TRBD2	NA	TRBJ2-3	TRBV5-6	TGTGCCAGCAGCTCCCTTGGACTAGACGGCACAGATACGCAGTATTTT	CASSSLGLDGTDTQYF
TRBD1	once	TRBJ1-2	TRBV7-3	TGTGCCAGCAGCTTAAGGCACTCCGGGACAGGAATCTATGGCTACACCTTC	CASSLRHSGTGIYGYTF
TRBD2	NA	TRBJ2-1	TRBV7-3	TGTGCCAGCAGCTCCGCGGGGCGGGAGGGTAACAATGAGCAGTTCTTC	CASSSAGREGNNEQFF
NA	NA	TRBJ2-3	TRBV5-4	TGTGCCAGCAGCTTTGAGCAGGTAGCAGATACGCAGTATTTT	CASSFEQVADTQYF
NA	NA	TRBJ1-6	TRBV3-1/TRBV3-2	TGTGCCAGCAGCCAAGGGGTTAGAAGTTCGGTCCTCCACTTT	CASSQGVRSSVLHF
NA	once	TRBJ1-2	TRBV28	TGTGCCAGCAGCCGTCTTTTCGGTGGCTACACCTTC	CASSRLFGGYTF
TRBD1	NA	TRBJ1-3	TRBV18	TGTGCCAGCTCGCACCGGGACAGTTCTGGAAACACCATATATTTT	CASSHRDSSGNTIYF
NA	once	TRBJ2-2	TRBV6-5	TGTGCCATCCGAGTGGGGGCTGGGGAGCTGTTTTTT	CAIRVGAGELFF
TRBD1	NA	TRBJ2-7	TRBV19	TGTGCCAGTAGTATCAGGGGGACCAGGAGCTCCTACGAGCAGTACTTC	CASSIRGTRSSYEQYF
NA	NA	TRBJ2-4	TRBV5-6	TGTGCCAGCAGCCTGTTACACCTCTTAGCCAAAAACATTCAGTACTTC	CASSLLHLLAKNIQYF
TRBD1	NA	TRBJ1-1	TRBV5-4	TGTGCCAGCAGCTTGGCGGGAGTTCAGGGGGCCCCTGAAGCTTTCTTT	CASSLAGVQGAPEAFF
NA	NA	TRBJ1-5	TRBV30	TGTGCCTGGAGTGTATGGACTTCGCATCAGCCCCAGCATTTT	CAWSVWTSHQPQHF
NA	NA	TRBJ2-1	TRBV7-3	TGTGCCAGCAGCTTAACGGTGAGGGGTGAGCAGTTCTTC	CASSLTVRGEQFF
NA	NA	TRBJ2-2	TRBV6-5	TGTGCCAGTTCCGGGCCGACGAACACCGGGGAGCTGTTTTTT	CASSGPTNTGELFF
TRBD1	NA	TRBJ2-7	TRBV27	TGTGCCAGCAGTTTAGGGGACAGGGAGGCGTCCGAGCAGTACTTC	CASSLGDREASEQYF
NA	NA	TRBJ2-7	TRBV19	TGTGCCAGTGGCAGGGGAAGTGGGTCCTACGAGCAGTACTTC	CASGRGSGSYEQYF
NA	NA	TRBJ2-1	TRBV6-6	TGCGCTATAGGACTTATAAACAATGAGCAGTTCTTC	CAIGLINNEQFF
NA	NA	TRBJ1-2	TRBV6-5	TGTGCCAGCAGCAGACAGGCCTCCTATGGCTACACCTTC	CASSRQASYGYTF
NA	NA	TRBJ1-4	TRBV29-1	TGCAGCGTTGAAGATGAGCGAAGTCATATATTCGGTGAAAAACTGTTTTTT	CSVEDERSHIFGEKLFF
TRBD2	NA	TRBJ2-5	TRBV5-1	TGCGCCAGCAGCTTGGCCGGGGGGGGCGGAGTGGCCCAGTACTTC	CASSLAGGGGVAQYF
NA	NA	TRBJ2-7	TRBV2	TGTGCCAGCAGTGGTGCCGAGCAGTACTTC	CASSGAEQYF
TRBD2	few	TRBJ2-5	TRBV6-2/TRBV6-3	TGTGCCAGCAGTTACCCGGGACTAGCTGAAGGAGAGACCCAGTACTTC	CASSYPGLAEGETQYF
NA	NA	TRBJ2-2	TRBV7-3	TGTGCCAGCAGCCTACTACCACTCGGGGAGCTGTTTTTT	CASSLLPLGELFF
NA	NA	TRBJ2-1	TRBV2	TGTGCCATCAATTCCAGGGACTACAATGAGCAGTTCTTC	CAINSRDYNEQFF
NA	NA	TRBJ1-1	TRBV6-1	TGTGCCAGCAGTGTAGCCGTGAACACTGAAGCTTTCTTT	CASSVAVNTEAFF
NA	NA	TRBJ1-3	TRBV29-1	TGCAGCGGAGCCCTCTCTGGAAACACCATATATTTT	CSGALSGNTIYF
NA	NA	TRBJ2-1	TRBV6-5	TGTGCCAGCACTACAGGAGGGGGTGTGCAGTTCTTC	CASTTGGGVQFF
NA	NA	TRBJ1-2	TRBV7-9	TGTGCCAGCAGCGTCAGAGAGAACTATGGCTACACCTTC	CASSVRENYGYTF
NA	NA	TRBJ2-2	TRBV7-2	TGTGCCAGCAGCTTAGGGCCCAGAGGGGAGCTGTTTTTT	CASSLGPRGELFF